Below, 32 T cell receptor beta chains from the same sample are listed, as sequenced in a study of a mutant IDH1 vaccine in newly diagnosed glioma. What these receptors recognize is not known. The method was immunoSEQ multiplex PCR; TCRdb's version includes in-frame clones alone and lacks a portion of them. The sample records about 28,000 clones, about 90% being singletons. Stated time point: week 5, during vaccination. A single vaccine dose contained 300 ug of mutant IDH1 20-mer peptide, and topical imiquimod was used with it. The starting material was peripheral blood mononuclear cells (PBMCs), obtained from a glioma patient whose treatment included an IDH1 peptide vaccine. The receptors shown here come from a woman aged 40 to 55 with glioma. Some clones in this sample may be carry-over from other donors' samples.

CDR3 sequence (DNA): TGTGCCAGCAGCTTAAGCGGGAATGAGCAGTTCTTC. Translated, it gives CASSLSGNEQFF. The gene calls are TRBV7-3 and TRBJ2-1; D possibly corresponds to TRBD2 (5 bases). This CDR3 has 12 amino acids. V gave up 1 base and J gave up 7 bases, with 5 bases separating them. The germline V gene encodes CDR1 SGHTA and CDR2 FQGTGA.

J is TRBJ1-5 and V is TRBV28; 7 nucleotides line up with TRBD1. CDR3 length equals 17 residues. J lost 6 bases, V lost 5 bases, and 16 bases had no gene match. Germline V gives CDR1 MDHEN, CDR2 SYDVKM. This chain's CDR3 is CASSIRTTGSFGQPQHF. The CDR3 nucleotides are TGTGCCAGCAGTATCCGTACGACAGGGAGTTTTGGTCAGCCCCAGCATTTT.

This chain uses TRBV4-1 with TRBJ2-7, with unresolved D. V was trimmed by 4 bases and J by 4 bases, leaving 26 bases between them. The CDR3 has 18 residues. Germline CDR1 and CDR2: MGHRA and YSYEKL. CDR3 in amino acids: CASSLSPGRISSHYEQYF. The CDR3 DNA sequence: TGCGCCAGCAGCCTCTCCCCGGGCCGGATATCTTCCCATTACGAGCAGTACTTC.

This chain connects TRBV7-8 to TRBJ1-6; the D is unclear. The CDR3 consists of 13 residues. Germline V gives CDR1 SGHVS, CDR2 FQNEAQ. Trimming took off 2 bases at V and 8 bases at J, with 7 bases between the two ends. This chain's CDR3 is CASSLLSDSPLHF. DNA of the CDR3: TGTGCCAGCAGCTTACTGTCGGATTCACCCCTCCACTTT.

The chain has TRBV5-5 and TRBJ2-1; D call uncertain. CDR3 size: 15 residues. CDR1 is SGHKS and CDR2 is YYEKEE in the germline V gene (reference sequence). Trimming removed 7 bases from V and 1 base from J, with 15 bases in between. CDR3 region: CASLAGLGSYNEQFF. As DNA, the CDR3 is TGTGCCAGCCTCGCCGGATTAGGATCCTACAATGAGCAGTTCTTC.

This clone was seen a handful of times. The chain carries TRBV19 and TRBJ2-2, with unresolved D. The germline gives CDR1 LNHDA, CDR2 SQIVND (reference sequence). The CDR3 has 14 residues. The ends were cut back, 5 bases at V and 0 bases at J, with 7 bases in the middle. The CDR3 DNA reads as TGTGCCAGTAGTCAAGTCGCGAACACCGGGGAGCTGTTTTTT. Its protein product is CASSQVANTGELFF.

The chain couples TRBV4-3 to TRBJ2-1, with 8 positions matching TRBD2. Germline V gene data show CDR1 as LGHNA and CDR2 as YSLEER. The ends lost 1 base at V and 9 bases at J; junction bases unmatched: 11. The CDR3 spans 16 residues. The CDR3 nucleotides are TGCGCCAGCAGCCAAGGGGACGGGAGGGCCGCCGGTGAGCAGTTCTTC. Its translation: CASSQGDGRAAGEQFF.

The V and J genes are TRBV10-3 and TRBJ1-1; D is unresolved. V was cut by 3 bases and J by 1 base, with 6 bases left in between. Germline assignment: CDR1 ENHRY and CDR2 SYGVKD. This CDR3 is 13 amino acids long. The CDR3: CAISEQENTEAFF. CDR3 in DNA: TGTGCCATCAGTGAACAAGAGAACACTGAAGCTTTCTTT.

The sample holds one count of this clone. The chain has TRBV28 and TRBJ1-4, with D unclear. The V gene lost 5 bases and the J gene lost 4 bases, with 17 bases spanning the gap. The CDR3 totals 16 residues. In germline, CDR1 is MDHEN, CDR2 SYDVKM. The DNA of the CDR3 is TGTGCCAGCAGTCCCTCCTTCCAGCAGGTTAATGAAAAACTGTTTTTT. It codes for CASSPSFQQVNEKLFF.

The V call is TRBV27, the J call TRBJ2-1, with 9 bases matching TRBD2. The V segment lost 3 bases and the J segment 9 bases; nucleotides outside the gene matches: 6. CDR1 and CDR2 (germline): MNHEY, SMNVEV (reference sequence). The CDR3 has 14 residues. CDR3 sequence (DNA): TGTGCCAGCAGTTTGCGGGGGGGAGCGACTGAGCAGTTCTTC. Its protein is CASSLRGGATEQFF.

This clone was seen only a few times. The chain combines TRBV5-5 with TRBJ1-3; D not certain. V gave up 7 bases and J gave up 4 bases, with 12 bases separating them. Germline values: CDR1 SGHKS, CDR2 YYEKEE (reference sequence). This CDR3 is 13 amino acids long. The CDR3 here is CASQRVYGNTIYF. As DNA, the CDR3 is TGTGCCAGCCAAAGGGTCTACGGAAACACCATATATTTT.

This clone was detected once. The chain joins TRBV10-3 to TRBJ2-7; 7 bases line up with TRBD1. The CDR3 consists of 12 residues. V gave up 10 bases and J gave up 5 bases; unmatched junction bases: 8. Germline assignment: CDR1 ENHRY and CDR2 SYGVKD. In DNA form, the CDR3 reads TGTGCCAGTCACAGGGGATCCAACGAGCAGTACTTC. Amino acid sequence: CASHRGSNEQYF.

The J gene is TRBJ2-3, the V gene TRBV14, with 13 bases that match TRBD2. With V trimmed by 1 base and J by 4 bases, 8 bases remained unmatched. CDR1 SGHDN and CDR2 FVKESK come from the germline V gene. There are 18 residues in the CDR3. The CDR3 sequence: CASSQGVTSGGASDTQYF. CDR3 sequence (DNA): TGTGCCAGCAGCCAAGGAGTTACTAGCGGGGGGGCCTCAGATACGCAGTATTTT.

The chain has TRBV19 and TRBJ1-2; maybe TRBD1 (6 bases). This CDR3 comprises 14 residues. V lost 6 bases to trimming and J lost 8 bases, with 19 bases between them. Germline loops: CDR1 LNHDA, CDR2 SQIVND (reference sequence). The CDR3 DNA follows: TGTGCCAGTAGATCGACAGGTGGAGAGTGGGGCTACACCTTC. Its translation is CASRSTGGEWGYTF.

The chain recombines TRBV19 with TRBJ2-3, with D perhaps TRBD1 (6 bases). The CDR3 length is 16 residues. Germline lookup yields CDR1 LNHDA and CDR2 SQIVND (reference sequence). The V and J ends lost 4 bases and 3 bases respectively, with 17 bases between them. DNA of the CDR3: TGTGCCAGTAGTACCGGAGGCCAGGGGAATACAGATACGCAGTATTTT. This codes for CASSTGGQGNTDTQYF.

The CDR3 DNA sequence: TGCGCCAGCAGCTTATGGCGGGGGGGCTACGAGCAGTACTTC. Its translation is CASSLWRGGYEQYF. The chain joins TRBV5-1 to TRBJ2-7, with 9 bases that match TRBD2. Germline V gene data show CDR1 as SGHRS and CDR2 as YFSETQ. The CDR3 extends over 14 amino acids. The ends lost 2 bases at V and 3 bases at J; junction bases unmatched: 3.

The CDR3 loop reads CASSEGQGAEKLFF. The CDR3 nucleotides read TGTGCCAGCAGTGAAGGACAGGGGGCTGAAAAACTGTTTTTT. The chain uses TRBV6-1 and TRBJ1-4; 10 bases align to TRBD1. J was trimmed by 7 bases and V by 1 base; bases with no gene match: 0. The CDR3 is 14 residues long. From germline, CDR1 is MNHNS and CDR2 SASEGT.

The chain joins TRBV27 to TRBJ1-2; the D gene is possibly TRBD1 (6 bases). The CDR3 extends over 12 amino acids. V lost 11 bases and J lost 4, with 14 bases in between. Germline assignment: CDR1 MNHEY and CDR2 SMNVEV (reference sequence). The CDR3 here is CAAWTASYGYTF. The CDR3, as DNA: TGTGCCGCCTGGACAGCTTCCTATGGCTACACCTTC.

The DNA of the CDR3 is TGTGCCAGCAGCGGCCCGACAGGGGGCATTGAGACCCAGTACTTC. Protein product: CASSGPTGGIETQYF. The chain carries TRBV9 and TRBJ2-5, with 10 bases lining up with TRBD1. Germline V gives CDR1 SGDLS, CDR2 YYNGEE. The CDR3 loop spans 15 amino acids. With 3 bases clipped from V and 5 bases from J, the junction kept 7 bases outside the gene matches.

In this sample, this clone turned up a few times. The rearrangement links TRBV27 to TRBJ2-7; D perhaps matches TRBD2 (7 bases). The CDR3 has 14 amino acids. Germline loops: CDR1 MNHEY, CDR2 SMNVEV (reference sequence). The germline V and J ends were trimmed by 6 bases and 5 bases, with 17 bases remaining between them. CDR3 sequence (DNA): TGTGCCAGCAGGTCGACGGGGGGCGGGCACGAGCAGTACTTC. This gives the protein CASRSTGGGHEQYF.

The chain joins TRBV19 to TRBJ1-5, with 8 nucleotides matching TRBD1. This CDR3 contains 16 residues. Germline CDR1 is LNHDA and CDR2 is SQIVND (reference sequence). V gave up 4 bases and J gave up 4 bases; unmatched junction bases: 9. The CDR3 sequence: CASSRTQGAGNQPQHF. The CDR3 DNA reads TGTGCCAGTAGTAGGACCCAGGGGGCTGGAAATCAGCCCCAGCATTTT.

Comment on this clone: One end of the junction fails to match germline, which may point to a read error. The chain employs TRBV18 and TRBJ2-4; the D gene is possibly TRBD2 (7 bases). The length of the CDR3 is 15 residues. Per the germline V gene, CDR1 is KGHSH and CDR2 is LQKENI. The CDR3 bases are TGTGCCAGCTCCCCTATGGGGGGGCCCGAAACTCCCAAGAACTTC. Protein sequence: CASSPMGGPETPKNF.

This CDR3 reads CASSGNQTVEAFF. In DNA form, the CDR3 reads TGTGCCAGCAGCGGCAACCAGACAGTTGAAGCTTTCTTT. The chain carries TRBV9 and TRBJ1-1; D perhaps matches TRBD1 (5 bases). Germline CDR1 and CDR2: SGDLS and YYNGEE. V lost 3 bases and J 7 bases, leaving 13 bases between the germline ends. This CDR3 has 13 residues.

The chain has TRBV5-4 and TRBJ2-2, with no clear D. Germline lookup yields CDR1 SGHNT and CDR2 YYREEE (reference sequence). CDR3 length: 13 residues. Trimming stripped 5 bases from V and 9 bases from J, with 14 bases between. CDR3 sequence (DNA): TGTGCCAGCAGGGCAACCGGTAGCTGGGAGCTGTTTTTT. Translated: CASRATGSWELFF.

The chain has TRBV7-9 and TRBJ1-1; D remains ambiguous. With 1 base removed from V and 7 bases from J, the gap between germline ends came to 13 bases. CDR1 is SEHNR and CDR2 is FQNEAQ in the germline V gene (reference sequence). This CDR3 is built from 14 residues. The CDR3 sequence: CASSLGPPRYEAFF. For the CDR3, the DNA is TGTGCCAGCAGCTTAGGTCCTCCCCGGTATGAAGCTTTCTTT. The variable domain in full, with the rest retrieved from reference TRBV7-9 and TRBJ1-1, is DTGVSQNPRHKITKRGQNVTFRCDPISEHNRLYWYRQTLGQGPEFLTYFQNEAQLEKSRLLSDRFSAERPKGSFSTLEIQRTEQGDSAMYLCASSLGPPRYEAFFGQGTRLTVV.

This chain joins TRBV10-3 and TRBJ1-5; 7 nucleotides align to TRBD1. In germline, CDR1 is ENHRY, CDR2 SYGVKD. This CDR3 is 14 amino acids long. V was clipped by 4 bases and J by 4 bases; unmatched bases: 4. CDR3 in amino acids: CAISGTGSNQPQHF. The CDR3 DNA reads TGTGCCATCAGTGGGACAGGATCTAATCAGCCCCAGCATTTT.

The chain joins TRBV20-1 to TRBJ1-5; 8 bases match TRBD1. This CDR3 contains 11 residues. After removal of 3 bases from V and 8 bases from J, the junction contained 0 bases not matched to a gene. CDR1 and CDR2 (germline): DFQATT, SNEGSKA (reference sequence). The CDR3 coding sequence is TGCAGTGCTAGGGGACAGGAGCCCCAGCATTTT. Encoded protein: CSARGQEPQHF.

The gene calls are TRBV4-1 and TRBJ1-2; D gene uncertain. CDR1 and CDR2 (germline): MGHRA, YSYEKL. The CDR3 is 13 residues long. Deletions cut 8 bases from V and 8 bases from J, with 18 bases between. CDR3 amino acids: CASAGGVLAGYTF. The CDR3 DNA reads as TGCGCCAGCGCTGGTGGGGTTTTGGCCGGCTACACCTTC.

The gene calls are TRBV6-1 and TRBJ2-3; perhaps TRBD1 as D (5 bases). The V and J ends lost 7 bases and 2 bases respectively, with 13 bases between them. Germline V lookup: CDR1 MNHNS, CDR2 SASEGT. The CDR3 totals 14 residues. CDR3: CASTPGFNTDTQYF. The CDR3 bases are TGTGCCAGCACACCAGGGTTTAACACAGATACGCAGTATTTT.

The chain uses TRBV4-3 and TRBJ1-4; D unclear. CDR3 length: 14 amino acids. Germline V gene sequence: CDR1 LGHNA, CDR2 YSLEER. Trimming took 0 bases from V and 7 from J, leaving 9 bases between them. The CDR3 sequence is CASSQDGYSEKLFF. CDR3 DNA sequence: TGCGCCAGCAGCCAAGATGGGTATAGTGAAAAACTGTTTTTT.

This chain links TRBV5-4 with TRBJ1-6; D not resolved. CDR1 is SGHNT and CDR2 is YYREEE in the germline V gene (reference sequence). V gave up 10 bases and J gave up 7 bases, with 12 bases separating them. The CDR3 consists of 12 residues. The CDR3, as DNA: TGTGCCGTCCACCGGGAGAATTCACCCCTCCACTTT. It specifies CAVHRENSPLHF.

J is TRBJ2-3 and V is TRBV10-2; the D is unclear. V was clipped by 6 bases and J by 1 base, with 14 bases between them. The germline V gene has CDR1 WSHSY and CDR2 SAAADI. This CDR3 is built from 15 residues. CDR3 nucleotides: TGCGCCAGCAGCCACTTTTCCTCCCGCACAGATACGCAGTATTTT. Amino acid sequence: CASSHFSSRTDTQYF.